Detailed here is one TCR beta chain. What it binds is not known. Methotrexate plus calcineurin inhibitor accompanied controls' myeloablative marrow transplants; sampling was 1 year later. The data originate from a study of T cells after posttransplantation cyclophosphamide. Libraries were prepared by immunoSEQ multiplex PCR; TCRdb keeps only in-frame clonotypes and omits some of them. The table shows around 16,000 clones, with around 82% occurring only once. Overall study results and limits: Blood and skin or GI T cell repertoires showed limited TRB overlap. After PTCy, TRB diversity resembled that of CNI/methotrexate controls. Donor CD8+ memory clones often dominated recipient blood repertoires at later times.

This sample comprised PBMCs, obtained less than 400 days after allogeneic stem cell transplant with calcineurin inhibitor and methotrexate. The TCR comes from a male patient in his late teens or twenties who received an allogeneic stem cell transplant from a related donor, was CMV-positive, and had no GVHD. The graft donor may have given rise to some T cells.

This chain's CDR3 is CATALTGNTGELFF. The CDR3 nucleotides are TGTGCCACCGCCCTTACAGGGAACACCGGGGAGCTGTTTTTT. V is TRBV28 and J is TRBJ2-2; the D gene is possibly TRBD1 (5 bases). The ends were cut back, 10 bases at V and 1 base at J, with 13 bases in the middle. The CDR3 is 14 amino acids. The germline CDR1 and CDR2 sequences are MDHEN and SYDVKM. Full variable domain (rest looked up from reference TRBV28 and TRBJ2-2): DVKVTQSSRYLVKRTGEKVFLECVQDMDHENMFWYRQDPGLGLRLIYFSYDVKMKEKGDIPEGYSVSREKKERFSLILESASTNQTSMYLCATALTGNTGELFFGEGSRLTVL.